This T cell receptor delta chain was observed in a study of gamma-delta chains in newborns, infants, children. In its sample, this clone was seen a few times. One end of the junction is discordant with germline, which a read error may explain. Other nucleotide sequences from this sample produce the same CDR3. TCRdb re-called the reads via CATT. The table shows fewer than 8,500 delta-chain clones, with less than 2% occurring only once. Germline V gene data show CDR1 as TSWWSYY and CDR2 as QGS. The CDR3 has 16 residues. The clonotype was recovered from a child who was a newborn, infant or young child, either healthy, febrile or measles-vaccinated (not recorded which). What was sequenced was blood. The chain combines TRDV1 with TRDJ1, with unresolved D. CDR3 coding DNA: TGTGCTCTTGGGGAAGGGTACCGAATTTACACCGATAAGCTCATCTTT. The encoded protein is CALGEGYRIYTDKLIF.